Presented here are 5 T cell receptor beta chains from one specimen sequenced in a study of shared clonotypes between healthy human individuals. The naive CD8 population came from CD45RO-negative cells selected for CCR7, without terminally differentiated effector memory CD45RA+ cells. Profiled with immunoSEQ multiplex PCR; TCRdb holds only in-frame clones, not every one. The repertoire holds some 1,900,000 clones, with 85% to 95% as singletons. Sequencing used naive CD8+ T cells sorted from blood. These receptors were collected from a young man in good health.

The chain links TRBV7-8 to TRBJ2-1; D ambiguous. Germline CDR1 SGHVS, CDR2 FQNEAQ. This CDR3 contains 17 residues. Trimming cost V 1 base and J 5 bases, with 18 bases left between them. The CDR3 nucleotides read TGTGCCAGCAGCTTAGTGGCTCTCCTGCCCCAGGACAATGAGCAGTTCTTC. This sequence encodes CASSLVALLPQDNEQFF.

The table lists this clone with a count of one. J is TRBJ2-7 and V is TRBV7-8; perhaps TRBD2 as D (5 bases). Germline V gene lookup returns CDR1 SGHVS and CDR2 FQNEAQ. This CDR3 contains 14 residues. V lost 1 base and J lost 3, with 10 bases in between. The CDR3 spells CASSLGGEYYEQYF. The CDR3 DNA reads as TGTGCCAGCAGCTTAGGGGGAGAATACTACGAGCAGTACTTC.

V gene TRBV10-3 combines with J gene TRBJ2-5, with 9 bases aligning to TRBD2. V trimming: 1 base; J trimming: 5 bases; junction bases outside the gene matches: 8. The CDR3 contains 16 residues. Looked up from germline, CDR1 is ENHRY and CDR2 is SYGVKD. The CDR3 region has the DNA TGTGCCATCAGTGAGTTGGCGGGAGGGCCCGGGGAGACCCAGTACTTC. Residues: CAISELAGGPGETQYF.

V gene TRBV7-2 combines with J gene TRBJ2-1; D tentatively reads TRBD1 or TRBD2 (6 bases each). Germline loops: CDR1 SGHTA, CDR2 FQGNSA. V dropped 2 bases and J dropped 8 bases, with 22 bases sitting between them. The CDR3 totals 17 residues. CDR3 in amino acids: CASSLNGVGGLFDEQFF. The DNA of the CDR3 is TGTGCCAGCAGCTTAAACGGGGTCGGGGGCCTGTTCGATGAGCAGTTCTTC. Full variable domain (missing parts from reference TRBV7-2 and TRBJ2-1): GAGVSQSPSNKVTEKGKDVELRCDPISGHTALYWYRQSLGQGLEFLIYFQGNSAPDKSGLPSDRFSAERTGGSVSTLTIQRTQQEDSAVYLCASSLNGVGGLFDEQFFGPGTRLTVL.

The chain carries TRBV21-1 and TRBJ2-5. TRBV21-1 is classified as a pseudogene. CDR3 size: 15 residues. CDR3 DNA sequence: TGTGCCAGCCTGCACGGGGCAGGAGGGGGGGAGACCCAGTACTTC. Translating it yields CASLHGAGGGETQYF.